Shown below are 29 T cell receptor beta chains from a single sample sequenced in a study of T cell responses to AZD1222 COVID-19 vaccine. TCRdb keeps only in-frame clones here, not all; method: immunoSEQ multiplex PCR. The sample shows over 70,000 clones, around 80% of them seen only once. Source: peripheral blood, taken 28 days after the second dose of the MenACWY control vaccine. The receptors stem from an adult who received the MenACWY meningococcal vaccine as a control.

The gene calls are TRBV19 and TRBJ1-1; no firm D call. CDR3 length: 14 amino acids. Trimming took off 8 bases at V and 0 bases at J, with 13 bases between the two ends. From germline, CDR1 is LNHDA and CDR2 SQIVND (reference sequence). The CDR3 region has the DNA TGTGCCAGTGGCCCCCGGGAATTGAACACTGAAGCTTTCTTT. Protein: CASGPRELNTEAFF. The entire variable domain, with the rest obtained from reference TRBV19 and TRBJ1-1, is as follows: DGGITQSPKYLFRKEGQNVTLSCEQNLNHDAMYWYRQDPGQGLRLIYYSQIVNDFQKGDIAEGYSVSREKKESFPLTVTSAQKNPTAFYLCASGPRELNTEAFFGQGTRLTVV.

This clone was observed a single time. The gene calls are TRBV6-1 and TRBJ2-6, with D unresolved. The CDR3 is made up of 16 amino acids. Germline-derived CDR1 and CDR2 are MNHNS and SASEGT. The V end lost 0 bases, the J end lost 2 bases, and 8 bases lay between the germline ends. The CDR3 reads CASSEAAGPGANVLTF. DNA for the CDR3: TGTGCCAGCAGTGAAGCAGCCGGGCCTGGGGCCAACGTCCTGACTTTC.

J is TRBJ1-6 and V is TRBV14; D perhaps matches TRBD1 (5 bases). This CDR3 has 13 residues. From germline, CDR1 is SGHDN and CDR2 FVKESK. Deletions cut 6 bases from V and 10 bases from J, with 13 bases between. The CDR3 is CASSNQGGSPLHF. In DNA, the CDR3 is TGTGCCAGCAGTAACCAGGGTGGGTCACCCCTCCACTTT.

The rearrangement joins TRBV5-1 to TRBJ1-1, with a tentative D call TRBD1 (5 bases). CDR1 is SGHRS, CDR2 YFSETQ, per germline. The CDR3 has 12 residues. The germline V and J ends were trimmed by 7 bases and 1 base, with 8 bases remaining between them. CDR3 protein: CASGQSNTEAFF. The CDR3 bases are TGCGCCAGCGGACAATCGAACACTGAAGCTTTCTTT.

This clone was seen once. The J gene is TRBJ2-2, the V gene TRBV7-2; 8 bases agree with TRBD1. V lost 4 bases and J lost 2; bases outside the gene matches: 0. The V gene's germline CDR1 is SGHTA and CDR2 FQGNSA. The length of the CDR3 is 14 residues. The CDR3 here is CASSSGGNTGELFF. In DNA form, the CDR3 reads TGTGCCAGCAGCTCAGGGGGCAACACCGGGGAGCTGTTTTTT.

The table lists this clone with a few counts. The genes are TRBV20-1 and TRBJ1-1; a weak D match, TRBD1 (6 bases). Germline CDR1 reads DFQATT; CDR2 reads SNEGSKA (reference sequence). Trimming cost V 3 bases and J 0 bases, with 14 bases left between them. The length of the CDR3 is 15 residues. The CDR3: CSASLDRPLNTEAFF. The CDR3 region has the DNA TGCAGTGCTAGTCTGGACAGACCTCTGAACACTGAAGCTTTCTTT.

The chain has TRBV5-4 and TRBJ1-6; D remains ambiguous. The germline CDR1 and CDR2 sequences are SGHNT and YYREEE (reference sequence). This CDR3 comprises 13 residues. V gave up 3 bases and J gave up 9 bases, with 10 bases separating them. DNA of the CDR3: TGTGCCAGCAGCTCGTTACCGGGTTCACCCCTCCACTTT. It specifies CASSSLPGSPLHF.

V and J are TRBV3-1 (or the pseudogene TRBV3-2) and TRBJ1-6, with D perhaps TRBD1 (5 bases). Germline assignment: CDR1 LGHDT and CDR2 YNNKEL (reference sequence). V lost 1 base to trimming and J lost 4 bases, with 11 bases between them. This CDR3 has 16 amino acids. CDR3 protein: CASSQALGRYNSPLHF. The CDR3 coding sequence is TGTGCCAGCAGCCAAGCCCTGGGACGGTATAATTCACCCCTCCACTTT.

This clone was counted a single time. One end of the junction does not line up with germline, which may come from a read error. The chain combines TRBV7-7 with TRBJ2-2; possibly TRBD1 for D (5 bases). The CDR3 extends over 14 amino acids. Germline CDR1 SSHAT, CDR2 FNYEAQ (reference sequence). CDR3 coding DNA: TGTGCTAGCAGCGCCGTGACAGAGACCGGGGAGCTGTTTTTT. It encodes CASSAVTETGELFF. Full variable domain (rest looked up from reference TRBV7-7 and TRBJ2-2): GAGVSQSPRYKVTKRGQDVTLRCDPISSHATLYWYQQALGQGPEFLTYFNYEAQPDKSGLPSDRFSAERPEGSISTLTIQRTEQRDSAMYRCASSAVTETGELFFGEGSRLTVL.

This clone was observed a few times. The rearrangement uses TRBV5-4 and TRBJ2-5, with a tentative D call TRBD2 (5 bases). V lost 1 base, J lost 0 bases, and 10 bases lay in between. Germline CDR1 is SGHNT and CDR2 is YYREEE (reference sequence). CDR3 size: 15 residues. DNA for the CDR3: TGTGCCAGCAGCTTGATCACTAGAGACCAAGAGACCCAGTACTTC. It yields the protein CASSLITRDQETQYF.

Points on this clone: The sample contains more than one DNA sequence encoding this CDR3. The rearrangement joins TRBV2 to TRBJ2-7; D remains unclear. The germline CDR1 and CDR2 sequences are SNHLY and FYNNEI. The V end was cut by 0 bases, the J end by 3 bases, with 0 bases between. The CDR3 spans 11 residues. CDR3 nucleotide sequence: TGTGCCAGCAGTGAAGCCTACGAGCAGTACTTC. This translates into CASSEAYEQYF. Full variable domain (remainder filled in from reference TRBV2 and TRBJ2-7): EPEVTQTPSHQVTQMGQEVILRCVPISNHLYFYWYRQILGQKVEFLVSFYNNEISEKSEIFDDQFSVERPDGSNFTLKIRSTKLEDSAMYFCASSEAYEQYFGPGTRLTVT.

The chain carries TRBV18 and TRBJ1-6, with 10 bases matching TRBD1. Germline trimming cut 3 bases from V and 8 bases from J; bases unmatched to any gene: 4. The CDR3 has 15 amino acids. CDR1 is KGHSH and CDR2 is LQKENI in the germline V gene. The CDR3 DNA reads TGTGCCAGCTCACCTGGGACAGGGGCCTATTCACCCCTCCACTTT. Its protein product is CASSPGTGAYSPLHF.

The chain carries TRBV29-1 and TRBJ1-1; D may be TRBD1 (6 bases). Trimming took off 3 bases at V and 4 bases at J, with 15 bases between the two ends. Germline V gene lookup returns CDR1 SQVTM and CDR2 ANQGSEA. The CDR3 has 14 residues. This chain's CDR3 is CSVEGRGLGTEAFF. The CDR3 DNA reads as TGCAGCGTTGAGGGGAGGGGGTTGGGCACTGAAGCTTTCTTT.

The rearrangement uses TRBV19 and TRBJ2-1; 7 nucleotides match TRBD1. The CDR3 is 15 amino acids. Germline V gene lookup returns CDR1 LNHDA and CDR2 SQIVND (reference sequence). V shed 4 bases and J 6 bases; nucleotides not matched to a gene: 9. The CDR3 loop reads CASSSRQGGFNEQFF. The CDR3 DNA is TGTGCCAGTAGTAGTCGACAGGGTGGGTTCAATGAGCAGTTCTTC.

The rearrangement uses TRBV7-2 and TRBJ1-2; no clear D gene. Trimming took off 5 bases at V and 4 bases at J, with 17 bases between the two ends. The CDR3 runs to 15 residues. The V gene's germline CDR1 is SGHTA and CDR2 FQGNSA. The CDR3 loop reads CASSPVPGVGYGYTF. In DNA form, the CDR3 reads TGTGCCAGCAGCCCTGTTCCGGGAGTGGGCTATGGCTACACCTTC. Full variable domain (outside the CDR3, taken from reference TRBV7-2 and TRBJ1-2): GAGVSQSPSNKVTEKGKDVELRCDPISGHTALYWYRQSLGQGLEFLIYFQGNSAPDKSGLPSDRFSAERTGGSVSTLTIQRTQQEDSAVYLCASSPVPGVGYGYTFGSGTRLTVV.

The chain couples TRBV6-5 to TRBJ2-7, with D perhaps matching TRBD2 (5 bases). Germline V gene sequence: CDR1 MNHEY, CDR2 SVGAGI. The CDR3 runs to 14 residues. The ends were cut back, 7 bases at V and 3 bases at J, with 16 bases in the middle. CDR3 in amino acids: CASTERPGNYEQYF. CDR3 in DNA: TGTGCCAGCACCGAGCGACCCGGGAACTACGAGCAGTACTTC.

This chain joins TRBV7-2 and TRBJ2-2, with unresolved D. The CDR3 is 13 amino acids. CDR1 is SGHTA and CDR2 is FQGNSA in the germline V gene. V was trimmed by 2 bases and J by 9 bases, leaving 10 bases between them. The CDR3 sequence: CASSLSPVRELFF. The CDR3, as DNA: TGTGCCAGCAGCTTATCCCCCGTGAGGGAGCTGTTTTTT.

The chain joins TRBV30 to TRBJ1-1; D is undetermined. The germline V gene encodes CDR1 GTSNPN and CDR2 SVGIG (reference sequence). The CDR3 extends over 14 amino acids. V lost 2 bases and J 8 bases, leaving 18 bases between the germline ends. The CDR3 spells CAWSPTAGGREAFF. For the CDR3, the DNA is TGTGCCTGGAGTCCCACTGCCGGAGGTAGGGAAGCTTTCTTT.

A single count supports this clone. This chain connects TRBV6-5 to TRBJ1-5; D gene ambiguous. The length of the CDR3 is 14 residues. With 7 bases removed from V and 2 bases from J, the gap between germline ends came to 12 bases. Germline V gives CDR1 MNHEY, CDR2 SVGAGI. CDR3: CASKGPPGNQPQHF. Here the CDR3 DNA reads TGTGCCAGCAAAGGACCGCCAGGCAATCAGCCCCAGCATTTT.

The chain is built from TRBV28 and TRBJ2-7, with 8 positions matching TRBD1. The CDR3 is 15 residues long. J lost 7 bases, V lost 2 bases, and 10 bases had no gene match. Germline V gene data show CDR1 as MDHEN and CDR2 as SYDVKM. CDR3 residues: CASSLGSQGAREQYF. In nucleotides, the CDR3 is TGTGCCAGCAGTTTAGGTTCTCAGGGGGCACGAGAGCAGTACTTC. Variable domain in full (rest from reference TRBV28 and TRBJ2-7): DVKVTQSSRYLVKRTGEKVFLECVQDMDHENMFWYRQDPGLGLRLIYFSYDVKMKEKGDIPEGYSVSREKKERFSLILESASTNQTSMYLCASSLGSQGAREQYFGPGTRLTVT.

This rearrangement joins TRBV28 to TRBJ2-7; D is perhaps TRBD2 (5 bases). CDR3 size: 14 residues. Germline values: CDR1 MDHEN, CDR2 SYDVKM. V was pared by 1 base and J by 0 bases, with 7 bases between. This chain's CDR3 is CASSLSRGSYEQYF. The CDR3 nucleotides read TGTGCCAGCAGTTTATCACGGGGCTCCTACGAGCAGTACTTC. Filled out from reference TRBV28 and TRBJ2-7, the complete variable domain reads DVKVTQSSRYLVKRTGEKVFLECVQDMDHENMFWYRQDPGLGLRLIYFSYDVKMKEKGDIPEGYSVSREKKERFSLILESASTNQTSMYLCASSLSRGSYEQYFGPGTRLTVT.

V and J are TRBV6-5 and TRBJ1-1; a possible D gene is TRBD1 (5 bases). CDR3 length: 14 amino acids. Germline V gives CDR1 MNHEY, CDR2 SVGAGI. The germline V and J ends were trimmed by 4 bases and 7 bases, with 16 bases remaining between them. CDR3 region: CASSSGTITLEAFF. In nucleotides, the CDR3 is TGTGCCAGCAGTTCCGGGACGATAACACTTGAAGCTTTCTTT.

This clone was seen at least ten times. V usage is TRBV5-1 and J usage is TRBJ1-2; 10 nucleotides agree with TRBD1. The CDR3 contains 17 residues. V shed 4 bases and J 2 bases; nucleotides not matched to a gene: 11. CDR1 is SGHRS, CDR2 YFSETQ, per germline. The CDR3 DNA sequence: TGCGCCAGCAGCCGTGAACCGGGACAGGGGTTAAACTATGGCTACACCTTC. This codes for CASSREPGQGLNYGYTF.

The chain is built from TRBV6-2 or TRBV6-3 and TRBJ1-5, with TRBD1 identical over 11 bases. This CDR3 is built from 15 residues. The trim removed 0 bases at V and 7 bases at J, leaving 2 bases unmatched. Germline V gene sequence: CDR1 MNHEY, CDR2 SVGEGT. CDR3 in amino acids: CASSYSGTGGQPQHF. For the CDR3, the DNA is TGTGCCAGCAGTTACTCGGGGACAGGGGGACAGCCCCAGCATTTT.

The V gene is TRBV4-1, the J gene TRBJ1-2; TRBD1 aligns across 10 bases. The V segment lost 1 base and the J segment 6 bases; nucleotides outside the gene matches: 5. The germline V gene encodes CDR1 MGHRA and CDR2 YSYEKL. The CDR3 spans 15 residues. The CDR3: CASSQVGQGRNGYTF. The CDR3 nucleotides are TGCGCCAGCAGCCAAGTGGGACAGGGGAGGAATGGCTACACCTTC.

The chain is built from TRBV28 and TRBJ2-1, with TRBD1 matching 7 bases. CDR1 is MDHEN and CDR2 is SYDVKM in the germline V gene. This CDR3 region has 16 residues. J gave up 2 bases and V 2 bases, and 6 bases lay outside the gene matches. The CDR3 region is CASSLLGTEAYNEQFF. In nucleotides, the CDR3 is TGTGCCAGCAGTTTACTGGGGACAGAGGCCTACAATGAGCAGTTCTTC.

The CDR3 nucleotides read TGTGCCAGCAGTCCCCGAGGGACAGGGGGTTCTGGGGCCAACGTCCTGACTTTC. Protein sequence: CASSPRGTGGSGANVLTF. The chain links TRBV11-2 to TRBJ2-6, with TRBD1 identical over 11 bases. Germline values: CDR1 SGHAT, CDR2 FQNNGV. V was clipped by 6 bases and J by 1 base; unmatched bases: 8. This CDR3 region has 18 residues.

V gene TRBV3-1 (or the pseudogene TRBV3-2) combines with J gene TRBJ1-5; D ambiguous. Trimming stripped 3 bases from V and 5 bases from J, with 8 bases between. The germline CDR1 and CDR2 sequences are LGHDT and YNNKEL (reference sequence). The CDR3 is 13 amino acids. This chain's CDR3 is CASSQGRYQPQHF. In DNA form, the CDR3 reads TGTGCCAGCAGCCAGGGCCGATATCAGCCCCAGCATTTT.

In DNA, the CDR3 is TGTGCCAGCAGCTTAGACGGGAAAACCACAGATACGCAGTATTTT. Encoded protein: CASSLDGKTTDTQYF. The chain uses TRBV7-2 and TRBJ2-3, with D maybe TRBD2 (5 bases). Trimming pared 1 base from V and 2 bases from J, leaving 10 bases between. This CDR3 is built from 15 residues. Germline V gene lookup returns CDR1 SGHTA and CDR2 FQGNSA.